Below, 10 T cell receptor beta chains from the same sample are listed, as sequenced in a study of post-analysis software for immune sequencing data. Findings of the study overall: Patients used about 5 TRBV segments, including TRBV5-6, TRBV5-1 and TRBV20-1, more often than controls.

These receptors have no known antigen. Unique molecular identifiers were present in the TCR beta cDNA libraries. TCRdb re-derived calls from the PCR reads in MiXCR, one entry per CDR3 protein. The sample carries about 150,000 distinct CDR3 sequences, approximately 28% recorded once. Source material: blood. The receptors derive from a girl aged 10-17 years with multiple sclerosis.

J is TRBJ2-7 and V is TRBV2, with no clear D. Germline V gives CDR1 SNHLY, CDR2 FYNNEI. The CDR3 length is 12 residues. V lost 7 bases, J lost 2 bases, and 9 bases lay in between. The CDR3 DNA reads TGTGCCAGCACTCAGGAGACCTACGAGCAGTACTTC. Amino acids: CASTQETYEQYF.

This clonotype was seen a handful of times. The genes are TRBV20-1 and TRBJ2-4; 12 bases agree with TRBD2. The J call may be wrong; the DNA end is better matched by TRBJ2-7. The CDR3 consists of 16 residues. The germline V gene encodes CDR1 DFQATT and CDR2 SNEGSKA (reference sequence). The DNA of the CDR3 is TGCAGTGCTGCCGGCCTAGCGGGAGGGGACCCCTCCGAGCAGTACTTC. This sequence encodes CSAAGLAGGDPSEQYF.

The V gene is TRBV12-3 or TRBV12-4, the J gene TRBJ2-2; 9 bases line up with TRBD2. Germline trimming cut 7 bases from V and 4 bases from J; bases unmatched to any gene: 7. The CDR3 spans 15 residues. As DNA, the CDR3 is TGTGCCAGCACTCTTGCGGGAGGGGGCACCGGGGAGCTGTTTTTT. Residues: CASTLAGGGTGELFF.

Only a few counts were recorded for this clonotype. The chain couples TRBV5-1 to TRBJ1-1; D is undetermined. The CDR3 consists of 13 residues. Trimming removed 6 bases from V and 1 base from J, with 10 bases in between. Germline loops: CDR1 SGHRS, CDR2 YFSETQ. CDR3 residues: CASTSTGNTEAFF. The CDR3 nucleotides read TGCGCCAGCACGTCGACGGGGAACACTGAAGCTTTCTTT.

The CDR3 DNA is TGCGCCAGCAGCAAAACTAGCGGGACAAACACCGGGGAGCTGTTTTTT. This codes for CASSKTSGTNTGELFF. The chain has TRBV5-1 and TRBJ2-2, with 10 bases lining up with TRBD2. There are 16 residues in the CDR3. Germline CDR1 and CDR2: SGHRS and YFSETQ. Losses at the gene ends were 4 bases for V and 2 bases for J; bases not matched to a gene: 5.

CDR3 bases: TGTGCCAGCAGCTGGACCTGGACAACTTATGGCTACACCTTC. Its protein product is CASSWTWTTYGYTF. The V and J genes are TRBV5-8 and TRBJ1-2, with a possible D match to TRBD1 (5 bases). The V end was cut by 3 bases, the J end by 5 bases, with 14 bases between. This CDR3 is built from 14 residues. Germline V gene sequence: CDR1 SGHTS, CDR2 YDEGEE.

About this clonotype: Possible read error: a much larger clone is one base away. J is TRBJ2-7 and V is TRBV20-1; 13 bases map to TRBD2. CDR1 DFQATT and CDR2 SNEGSKA come from the germline V gene (reference sequence). Germline trimming cut 6 bases from V and 7 bases from J; bases unmatched to any gene: 12. This CDR3 has 15 amino acids. The DNA for the CDR3 is TGCAGTGCCCCGGACCCCACTAGCGGGGGGGATGAGCAGTACTTC. Its translation: CSAPDPTSGGDEQYF.

The sample holds many counts of this clonotype. The gene calls are TRBV5-1 and TRBJ2-7, with 7 bases aligning to TRBD2. Per germline, CDR1 SGHRS and CDR2 YFSETQ. The CDR3 totals 15 residues. The ends lost 1 base at V and 4 bases at J; junction bases unmatched: 8. The CDR3 bases are TGCGCCAGCAGCTTGCCGGGAGGATCGGGTTACGAGCAGTACTTC. Its protein product is CASSLPGGSGYEQYF.

With respect to this clonotype: A much larger clone is a single base away; this may be a read error. V and J are TRBV7-9 and TRBJ2-7; tentatively, D is TRBD1 or TRBD2 (5 bases each). The CDR3 has 15 amino acids. The V gene's germline CDR1 is SEHNR and CDR2 FQNEAQ (reference sequence). Written as DNA, the CDR3 is TGTGCCAGCAGCTTAGATTGGGGGAGCTCCTACGGGCAGTACTTC. It is translated as CASSLDWGSSYGQYF.

This clonotype was seen at least ten times. CDR3 nucleotide sequence: TGCGCCAGCAGCTTATTATTTCGGGGACCACACGCCCTTATAGAGACAGATACGCAGTATTTT. The encoded protein is CASSLLFRGPHALIETDTQYF. This chain connects TRBV5-1 to TRBJ2-3; D possibly matches TRBD1 or TRBD2 (5 bases each). The CDR3 sequence is 21 residues long. V was trimmed by 2 bases and J by 3 bases, leaving 31 bases between them. Germline assignment: CDR1 SGHRS and CDR2 YFSETQ.